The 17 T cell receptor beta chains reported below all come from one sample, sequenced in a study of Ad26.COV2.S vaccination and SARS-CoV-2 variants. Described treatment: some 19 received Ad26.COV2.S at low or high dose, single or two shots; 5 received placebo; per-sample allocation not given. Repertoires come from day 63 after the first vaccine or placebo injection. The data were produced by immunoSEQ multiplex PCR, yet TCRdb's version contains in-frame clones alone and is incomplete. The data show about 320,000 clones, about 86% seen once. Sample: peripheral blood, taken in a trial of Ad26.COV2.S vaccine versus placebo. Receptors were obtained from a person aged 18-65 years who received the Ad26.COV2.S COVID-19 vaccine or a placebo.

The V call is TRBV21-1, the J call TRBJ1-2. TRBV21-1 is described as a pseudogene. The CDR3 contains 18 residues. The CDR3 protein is CASSKEAGHPNSDYGYTF. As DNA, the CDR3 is TGTGCCAGCAGCAAAGAGGCGGGACACCCAAATTCGGACTATGGCTACACCTTC.

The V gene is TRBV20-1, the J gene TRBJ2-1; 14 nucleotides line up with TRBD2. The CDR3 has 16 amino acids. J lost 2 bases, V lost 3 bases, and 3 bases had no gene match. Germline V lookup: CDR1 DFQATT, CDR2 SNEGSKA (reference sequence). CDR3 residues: CSASLTSGGAYNEQFF. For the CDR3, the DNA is TGCAGTGCTAGTTTGACTAGCGGGGGGGCCTACAATGAGCAGTTCTTC.

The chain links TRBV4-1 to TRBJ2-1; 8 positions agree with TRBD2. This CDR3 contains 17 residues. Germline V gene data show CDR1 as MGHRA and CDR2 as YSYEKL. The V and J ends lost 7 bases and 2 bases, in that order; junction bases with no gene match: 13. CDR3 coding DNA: TGCGCCAGCATCCCGGTTTTTAGCGGGACCACCTACAATGAGCAGTTCTTC. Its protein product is CASIPVFSGTTYNEQFF.

The DNA for the CDR3 is TGTGCCAGCAGCTACAGACAGGGGGCTAGAGACTCTGGAAACACCATATATTTT. Translation gives CASSYRQGARDSGNTIYF. The V gene is TRBV3-1 (or the pseudogene TRBV3-2), the J gene TRBJ1-3; 10 bases are a match to TRBD1. Germline V gene data show CDR1 as LGHDT and CDR2 as YNNKEL (reference sequence). This CDR3 region has 18 residues. V lost 5 bases to trimming and J lost 0 bases; unmatched junction nucleotides: 10.

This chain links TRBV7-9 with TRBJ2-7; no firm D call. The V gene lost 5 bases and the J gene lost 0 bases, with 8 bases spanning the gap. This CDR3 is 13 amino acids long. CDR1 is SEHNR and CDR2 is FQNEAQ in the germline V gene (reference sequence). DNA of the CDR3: TGTGCCAGCAGCCACTCCGGCTCCTACGAGCAGTACTTC. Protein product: CASSHSGSYEQYF.

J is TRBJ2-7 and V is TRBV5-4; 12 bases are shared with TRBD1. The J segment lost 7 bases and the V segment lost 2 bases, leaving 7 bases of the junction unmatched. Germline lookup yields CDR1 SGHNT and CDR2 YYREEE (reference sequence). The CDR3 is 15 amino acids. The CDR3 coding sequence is TGTGCCAGCAGCTTTCCGGGACAGGGGGCGAGGGAGCAGTACTTC. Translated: CASSFPGQGAREQYF.

CDR3 nucleotide sequence: TGTGCCAGCAGCCAAGAATCCCAGAATCAGCCCCAGCATTTT. Encoded protein: CASSQESQNQPQHF. The chain has TRBV4-2 and TRBJ1-5; D gene uncertain. From germline, CDR1 is LGHNA and CDR2 YNFKEQ. V was shortened by 0 bases and J by 4 bases, with 7 bases between the two germline ends. The CDR3 runs 14 residues.

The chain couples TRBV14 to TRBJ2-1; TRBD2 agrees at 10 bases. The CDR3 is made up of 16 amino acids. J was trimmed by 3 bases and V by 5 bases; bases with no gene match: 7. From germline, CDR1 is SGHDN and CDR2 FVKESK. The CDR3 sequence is CASSNLAGANYNEQFF. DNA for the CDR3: TGTGCCAGCAGCAATCTAGCGGGGGCGAACTACAATGAGCAGTTCTTC.

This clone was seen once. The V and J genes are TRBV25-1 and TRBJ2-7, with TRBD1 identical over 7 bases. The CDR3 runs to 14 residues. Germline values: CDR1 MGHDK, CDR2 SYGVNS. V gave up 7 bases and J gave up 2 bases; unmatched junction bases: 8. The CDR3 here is CASTSPTGPYEQYF. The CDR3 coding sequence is TGTGCCAGCACCTCACCGACAGGGCCCTACGAGCAGTACTTC.

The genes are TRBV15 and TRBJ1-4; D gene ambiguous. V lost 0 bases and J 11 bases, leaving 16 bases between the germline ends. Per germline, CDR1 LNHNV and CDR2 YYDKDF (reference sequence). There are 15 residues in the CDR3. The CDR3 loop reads CATSRETILTNKLFF. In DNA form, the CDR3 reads TGTGCCACCAGCAGAGAAACTATACTAACGAACAAACTGTTTTTT.

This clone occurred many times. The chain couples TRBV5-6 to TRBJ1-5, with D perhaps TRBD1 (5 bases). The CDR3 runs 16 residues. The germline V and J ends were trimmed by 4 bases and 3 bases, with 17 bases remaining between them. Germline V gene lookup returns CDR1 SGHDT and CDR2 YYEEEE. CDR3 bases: TGTGCCAGCAGCCACCTCCGGGACGGGTACAATCAGCCCCAGCATTTT. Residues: CASSHLRDGYNQPQHF.

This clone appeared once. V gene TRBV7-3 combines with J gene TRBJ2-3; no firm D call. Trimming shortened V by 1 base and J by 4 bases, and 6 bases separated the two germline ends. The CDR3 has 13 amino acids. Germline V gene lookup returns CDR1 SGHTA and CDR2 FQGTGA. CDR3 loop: CASSLMLSDTQYF. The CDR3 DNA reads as TGTGCCAGCAGCTTAATGTTATCAGATACGCAGTATTTT.

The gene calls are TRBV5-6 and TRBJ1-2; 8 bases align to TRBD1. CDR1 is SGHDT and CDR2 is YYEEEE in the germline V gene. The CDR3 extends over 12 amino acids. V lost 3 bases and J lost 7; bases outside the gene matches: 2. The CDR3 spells CASSSDRGGYTF. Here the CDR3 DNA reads TGTGCCAGCAGCTCCGACAGGGGTGGCTACACCTTC.

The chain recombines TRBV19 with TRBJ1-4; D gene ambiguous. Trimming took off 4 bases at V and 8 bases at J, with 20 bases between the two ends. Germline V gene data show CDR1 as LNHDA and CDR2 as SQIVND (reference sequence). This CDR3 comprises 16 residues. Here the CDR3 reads CASSTSVRKRFEKLFF. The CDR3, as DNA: TGTGCCAGTAGTACCTCAGTCCGGAAAAGGTTCGAAAAACTGTTTTTT.

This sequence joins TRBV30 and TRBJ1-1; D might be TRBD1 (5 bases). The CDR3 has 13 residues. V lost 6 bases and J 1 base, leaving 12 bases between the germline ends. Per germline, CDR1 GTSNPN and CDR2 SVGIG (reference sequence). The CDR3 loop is CACTGAGNTEAFF. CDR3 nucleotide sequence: TGTGCCTGCACAGGTGCAGGGAACACTGAAGCTTTCTTT. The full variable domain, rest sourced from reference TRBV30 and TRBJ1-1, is SQTIHQWPATLVQPVGSPLSLECTVEGTSNPNLYWYRQAAGRGLQLLFYSVGIGQISSEVPQNLSASRPQDRQFILSSKKLLLSDSGFYLCACTGAGNTEAFFGQGTRLTVV.

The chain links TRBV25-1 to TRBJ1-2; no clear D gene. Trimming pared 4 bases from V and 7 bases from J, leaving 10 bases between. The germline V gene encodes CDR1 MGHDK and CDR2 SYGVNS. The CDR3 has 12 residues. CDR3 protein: CASSVGSGGYTF. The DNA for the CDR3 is TGTGCCAGCAGTGTAGGTTCCGGTGGCTACACCTTC.

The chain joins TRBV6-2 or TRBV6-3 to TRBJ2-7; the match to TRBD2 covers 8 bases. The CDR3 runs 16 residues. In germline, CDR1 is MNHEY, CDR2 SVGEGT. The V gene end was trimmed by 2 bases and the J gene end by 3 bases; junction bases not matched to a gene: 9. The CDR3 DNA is TGTGCCAGCAGTTACCAAACTCGTCGGGGGGGCTACGAGCAGTACTTC. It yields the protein CASSYQTRRGGYEQYF.